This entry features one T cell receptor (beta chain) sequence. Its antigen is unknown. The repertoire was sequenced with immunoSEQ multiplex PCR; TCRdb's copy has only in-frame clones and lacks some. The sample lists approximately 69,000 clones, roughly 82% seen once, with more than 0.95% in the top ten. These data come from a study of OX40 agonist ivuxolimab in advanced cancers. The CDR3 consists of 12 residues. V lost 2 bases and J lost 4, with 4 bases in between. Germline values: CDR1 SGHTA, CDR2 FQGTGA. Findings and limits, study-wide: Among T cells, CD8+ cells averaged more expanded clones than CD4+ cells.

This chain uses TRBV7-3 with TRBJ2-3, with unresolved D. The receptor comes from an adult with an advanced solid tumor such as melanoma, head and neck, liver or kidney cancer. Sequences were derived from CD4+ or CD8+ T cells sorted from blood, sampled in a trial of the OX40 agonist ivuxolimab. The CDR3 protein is CASSLGADTQYF. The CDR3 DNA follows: TGTGCCAGCAGCTTAGGAGCAGATACGCAGTATTTT.